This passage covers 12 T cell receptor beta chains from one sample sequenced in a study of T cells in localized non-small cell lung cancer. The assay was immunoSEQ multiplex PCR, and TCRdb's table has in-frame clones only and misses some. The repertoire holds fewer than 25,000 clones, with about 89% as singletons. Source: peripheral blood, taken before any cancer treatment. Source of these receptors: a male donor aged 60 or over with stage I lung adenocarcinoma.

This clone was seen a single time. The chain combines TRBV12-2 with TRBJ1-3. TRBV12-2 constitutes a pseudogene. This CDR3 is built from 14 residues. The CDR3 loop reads CASRLIGGGNTIYF. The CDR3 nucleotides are TGTGCAAGTCGCTTAATTGGGGGGGGAAACACCATATATTTT.

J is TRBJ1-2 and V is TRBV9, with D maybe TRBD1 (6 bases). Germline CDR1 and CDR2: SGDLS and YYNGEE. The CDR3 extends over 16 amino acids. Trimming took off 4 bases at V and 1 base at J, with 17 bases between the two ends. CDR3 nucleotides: TGTGCCAGCAGCCCTAGCGGAGGACAGTTTAACTATGGCTACACCTTC. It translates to CASSPSGGQFNYGYTF.

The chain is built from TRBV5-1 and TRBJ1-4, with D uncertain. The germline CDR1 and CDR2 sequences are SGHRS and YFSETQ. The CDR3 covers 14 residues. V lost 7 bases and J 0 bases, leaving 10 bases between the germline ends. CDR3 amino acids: CASAPIATNEKLFF. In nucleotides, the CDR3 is TGCGCCAGCGCGCCCATTGCAACTAATGAAAAACTGTTTTTT.

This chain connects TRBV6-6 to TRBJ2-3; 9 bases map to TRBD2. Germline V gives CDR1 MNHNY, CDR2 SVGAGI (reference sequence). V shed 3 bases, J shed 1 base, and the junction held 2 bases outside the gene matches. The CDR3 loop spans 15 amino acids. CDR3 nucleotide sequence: TGTGCCAGCAGTTATATAGCGGGGGGCACAGATACGCAGTATTTT. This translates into CASSYIAGGTDTQYF.

The CDR3 region is CASSLTRIGELFF. In DNA, the CDR3 is TGTGCCAGCAGCCTAACTAGGATCGGGGAGCTGTTTTTT. The chain uses TRBV11-2 and TRBJ2-2; tentative D call: TRBD2 (5 bases). The V gene's germline CDR1 is SGHAT and CDR2 FQNNGV. Trimming took 5 bases from V and 7 from J, leaving 11 bases between them. The CDR3 has 13 amino acids.

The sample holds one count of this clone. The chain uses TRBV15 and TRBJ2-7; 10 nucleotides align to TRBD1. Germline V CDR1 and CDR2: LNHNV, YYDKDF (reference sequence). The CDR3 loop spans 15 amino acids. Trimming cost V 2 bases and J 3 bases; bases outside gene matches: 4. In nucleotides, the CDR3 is TGTGCCACCAGCAGATACCGGGACAGGGGCTACGAGCAGTACTTC. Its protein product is CATSRYRDRGYEQYF. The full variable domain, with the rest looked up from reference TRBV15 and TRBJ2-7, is DAMVIQNPRYQVTQFGKPVTLSCSQTLNHNVMYWYQQKSSQAPKLLFHYYDKDFNNEADTPDNFQSRRPNTSFCFLDIRSPGLGDTAMYLCATSRYRDRGYEQYFGPGTRLTVT.

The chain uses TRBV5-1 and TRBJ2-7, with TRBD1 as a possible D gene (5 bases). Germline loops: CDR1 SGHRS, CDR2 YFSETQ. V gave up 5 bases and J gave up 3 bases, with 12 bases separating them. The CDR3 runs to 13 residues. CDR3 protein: CASSPDIIYEQYF. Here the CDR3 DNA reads TGCGCCAGCAGTCCGGACATTATCTACGAGCAGTACTTC. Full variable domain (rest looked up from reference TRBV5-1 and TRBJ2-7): KAGVTQTPRYLIKTRGQQVTLSCSPISGHRSVSWYQQTPGQGLQFLFEYFSETQRNKGNFPGRFSGRQFSNSRSEMNVSTLELGDSALYLCASSPDIIYEQYFGPGTRLTVT.

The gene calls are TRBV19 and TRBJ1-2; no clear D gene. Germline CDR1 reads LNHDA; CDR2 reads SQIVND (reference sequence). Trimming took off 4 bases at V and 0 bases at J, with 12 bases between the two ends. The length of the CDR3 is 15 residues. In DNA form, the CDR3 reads TGTGCCAGTAGTACTACGGGTCCTGCTAACTATGGCTACACCTTC. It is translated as CASSTTGPANYGYTF.

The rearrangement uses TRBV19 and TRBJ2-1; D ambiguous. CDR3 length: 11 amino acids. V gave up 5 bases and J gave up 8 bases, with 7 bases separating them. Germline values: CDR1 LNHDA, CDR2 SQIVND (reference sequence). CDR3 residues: CASSGLYEQFF. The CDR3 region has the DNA TGTGCCAGTAGTGGTCTCTATGAGCAGTTCTTC.

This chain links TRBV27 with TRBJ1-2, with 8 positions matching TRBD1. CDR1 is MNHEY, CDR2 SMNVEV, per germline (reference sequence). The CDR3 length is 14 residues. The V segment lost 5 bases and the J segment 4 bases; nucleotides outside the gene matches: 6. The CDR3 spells CASSPRTGSYGYTF. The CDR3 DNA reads TGTGCCAGCAGTCCGCGGACAGGGAGCTATGGCTACACCTTC.

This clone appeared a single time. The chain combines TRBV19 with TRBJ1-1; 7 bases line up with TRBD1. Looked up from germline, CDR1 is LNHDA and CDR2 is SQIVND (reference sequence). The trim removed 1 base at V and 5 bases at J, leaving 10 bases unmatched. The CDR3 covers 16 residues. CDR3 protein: CASSIGSRTGGTEAFF. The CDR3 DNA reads TGTGCCAGTAGTATAGGCTCGAGGACAGGAGGGACTGAAGCTTTCTTT.

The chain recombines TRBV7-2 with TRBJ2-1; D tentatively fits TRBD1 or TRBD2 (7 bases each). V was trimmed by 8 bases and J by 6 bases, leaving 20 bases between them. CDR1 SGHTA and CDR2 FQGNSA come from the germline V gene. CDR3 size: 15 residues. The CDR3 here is CASGLGQAVINEQFF. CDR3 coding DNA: TGTGCCAGCGGACTAGGACAGGCAGTTATCAATGAGCAGTTCTTC. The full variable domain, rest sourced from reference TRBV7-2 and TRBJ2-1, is GAGVSQSPSNKVTEKGKDVELRCDPISGHTALYWYRQSLGQGLEFLIYFQGNSAPDKSGLPSDRFSAERTGGSVSTLTIQRTQQEDSAVYLCASGLGQAVINEQFFGPGTRLTVL.